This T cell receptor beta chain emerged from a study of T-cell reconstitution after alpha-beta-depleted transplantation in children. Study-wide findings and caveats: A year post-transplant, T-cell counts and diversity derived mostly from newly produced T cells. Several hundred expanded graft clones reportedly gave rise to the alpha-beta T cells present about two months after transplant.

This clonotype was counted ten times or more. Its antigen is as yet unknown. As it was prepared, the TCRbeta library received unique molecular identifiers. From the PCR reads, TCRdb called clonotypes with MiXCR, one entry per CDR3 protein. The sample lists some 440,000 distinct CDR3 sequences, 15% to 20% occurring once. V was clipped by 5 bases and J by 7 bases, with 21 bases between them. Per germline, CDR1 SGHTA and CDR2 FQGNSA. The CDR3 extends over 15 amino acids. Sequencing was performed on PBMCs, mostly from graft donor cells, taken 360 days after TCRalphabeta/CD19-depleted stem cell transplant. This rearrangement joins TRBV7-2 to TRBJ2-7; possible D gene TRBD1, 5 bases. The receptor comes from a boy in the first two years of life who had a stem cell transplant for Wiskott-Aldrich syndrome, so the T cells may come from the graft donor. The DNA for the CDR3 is TGTGCCAGCAGCCAAAGTGACAGACCACTACTGGAGCAGTACTTC. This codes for CASSQSDRPLLEQYF.